Below, one T cell receptor beta chain is given with its context. The germline V gene encodes CDR1 LGHDT and CDR2 YNNKEL (reference sequence). The CDR3 runs to 15 residues. Trimming took off 0 bases at V and 4 bases at J, with 12 bases between the two ends. This entry comes from a study of blood T cell repertoires in COVID-19. Background on the study: Collection of acute and convalescent COVID-19 samples took place in the United States, Italy and Spain. T cells, B-cell-depleted T cells, or PBMCs provided the cDNA or gDNA that served as material.

In the original processing: Estimates of nucleated cell counts were drawn from the amplification of reference gene primers. The protocol was immunoSEQ multiplex PCR, while the TCRdb copy is restricted to in-frame clones and leaves out a portion. That table furnishes V, J and clone size, whereas the DNA furnished D and trimming. Counted here are under 300,000 clones, 65% to 90% occurring once; the ten biggest clones make up under 5.5%. The clonotype comes from a woman of 80 years or more with active or convalescent COVID-19. V gene TRBV3-1 (or the pseudogene TRBV3-2) combines with J gene TRBJ1-2; the D gene is possibly TRBD1 (5 bases). Sequenced input: peripheral blood. The CDR3 here is CASSQERRGSYGYTF. The CDR3, as DNA: TGTGCCAGCAGCCAAGAGCGTCGGGGGTCCTATGGCTACACCTTC.